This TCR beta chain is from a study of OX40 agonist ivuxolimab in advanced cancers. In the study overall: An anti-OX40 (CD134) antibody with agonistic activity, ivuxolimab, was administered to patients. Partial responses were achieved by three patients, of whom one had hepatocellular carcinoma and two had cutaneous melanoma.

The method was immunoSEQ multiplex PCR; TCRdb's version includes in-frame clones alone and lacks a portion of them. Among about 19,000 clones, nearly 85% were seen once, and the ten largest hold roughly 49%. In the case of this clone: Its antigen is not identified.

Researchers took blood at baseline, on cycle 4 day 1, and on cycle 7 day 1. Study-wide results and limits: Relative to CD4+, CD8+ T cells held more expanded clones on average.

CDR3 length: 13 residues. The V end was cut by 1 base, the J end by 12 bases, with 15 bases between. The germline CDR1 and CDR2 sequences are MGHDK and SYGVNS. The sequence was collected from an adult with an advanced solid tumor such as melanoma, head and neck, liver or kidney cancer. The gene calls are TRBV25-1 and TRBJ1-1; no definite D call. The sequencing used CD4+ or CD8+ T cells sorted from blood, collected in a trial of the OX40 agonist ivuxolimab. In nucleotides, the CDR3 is TGTGCCAGCAGTGAATCCTACACAACCGGGACTTTCTTT. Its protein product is CASSESYTTGTFF. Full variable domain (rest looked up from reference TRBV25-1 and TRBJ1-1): EADIYQTPRYLVIGTGKKITLECSQTMGHDKMYWYQQDPGMELHLIHYSYGVNSTEKGDLSSESTVSRIRTEHFPLTLESARPSHTSQYLCASSESYTTGTFFGQGTRLTVV.